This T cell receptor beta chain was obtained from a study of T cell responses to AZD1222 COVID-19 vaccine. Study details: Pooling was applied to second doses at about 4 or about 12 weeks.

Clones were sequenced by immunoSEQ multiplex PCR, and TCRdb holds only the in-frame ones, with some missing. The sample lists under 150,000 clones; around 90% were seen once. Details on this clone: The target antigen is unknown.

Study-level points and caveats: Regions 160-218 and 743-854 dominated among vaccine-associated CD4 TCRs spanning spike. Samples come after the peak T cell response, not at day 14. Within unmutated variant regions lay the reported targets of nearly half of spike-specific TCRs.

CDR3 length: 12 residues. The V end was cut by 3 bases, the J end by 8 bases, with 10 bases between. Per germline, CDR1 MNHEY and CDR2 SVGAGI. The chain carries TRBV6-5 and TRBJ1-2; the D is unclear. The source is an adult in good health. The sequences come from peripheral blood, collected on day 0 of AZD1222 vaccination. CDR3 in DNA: TGTGCCAGCAGTTATCGGATGGGCGGCTACACCTTC. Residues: CASSYRMGGYTF.